Reported below is one TCR beta chain. This specimen comes from a study of blood T cells in healthy people across ages. V shed 3 bases and J shed 7 bases, with 14 bases lying between them. The CDR3 runs to 14 residues. Germline V gene lookup returns CDR1 SGHRS and CDR2 YFSETQ. The use of a sample-barcoded 5' primer and a J-beta primer mix characterized a second PCR of roughly 6 to 11 cycles. TCRdb re-analysed the 5' RACE reads in MiXCR, keeping a single row per CDR3 protein. The table includes around 750,000 distinct CDR3 sequences, about 55% detected once. Sequencing was carried out using blood. The clonotype originates from a man older than 75 in good health. The chain links TRBV5-1 to TRBJ2-1; tentative D call: TRBD2 (6 bases). The CDR3 DNA reads as TGCGCCAGCAGCTCACGAGCGGGTCGGAATGAGCAGTTCTTC. It yields the protein CASSSRAGRNEQFF. Full variable domain (outside the CDR3, taken from reference TRBV5-1 and TRBJ2-1): KAGVTQTPRYLIKTRGQQVTLSCSPISGHRSVSWYQQTPGQGLQFLFEYFSETQRNKGNFPGRFSGRQFSNSRSEMNVSTLELGDSALYLCASSSRAGRNEQFFGPGTRLTVL.